This TCR beta chain appears in the sequencing data of a study of OX40 agonist ivuxolimab in advanced cancers. Regarding the complete study: Ivuxolimab, which targeted the costimulatory receptor OX40 (CD134), was an agonistic, fully human IgG2 monoclonal antibody. Intravenous ivuxolimab was administered to patients every 2 weeks at six dose levels: 0.01, 0.1, 0.3, 1.5, 3 and 10 mg/kg. Of the approximately 54 dose-escalation patients, hepatocellular carcinoma was present in approximately 20, melanoma in around 15, renal cell carcinoma in 9 and head and neck cancer in 9. In the dose-escalation cohort, 70% to 90% of patients were male, and the mean age was roughly 56 years with a range of roughly 20 to 80. Prior anti-PD-1, anti-PD-L1 or anti-CTLA-4 therapy was permitted, and checkpoint inhibitors had been received by more than 35% of dose-escalation patients. Partial responses were achieved by three dose-escalation patients, of whom one had hepatocellular carcinoma and two had cutaneous melanoma. Peripheral TCRbeta sequencing aimed to test whether ivuxolimab altered TCR sequence diversity and caused clonal T-cell expansion. The monotherapy dose-escalation portion (N of about 50 patients) of the phase I ivuxolimab trial is reported in the paper. General findings and caveats noted by the study authors: Low levels of normalized T-cell clonal expansion were also seen in some nonresponding patients. At doses of 0.1 to 3.0 mg/kg, clonal expansion of both CD4+ and CD8+ T cells in blood was seen between baseline and week 6. The antigen specificity of the peripheral T cells that underwent clonal expansion was not determined. In partial responders in the 0.1-3.0 mg/kg groups, normalized peripheral clonal expansion was found to be among the lowest, especially among CD8+ T cells. After ivuxolimab, expanded clones were on average more numerous among CD8+ T cells than among CD4+ T cells.

Genomic DNA was isolated from the sorted cells so that the TCRbeta CDR3 region could be sequenced. The immunoSEQ Assay was used to sequence the TCRbeta CDR3 regions. The source is immuneACCESS, and TCRdb retained only in-frame sequences with V and J called. Part of the clones is not carried over; for the studies checked, unresolved V genes explain less than half of this, and the remainder is unexplained. For this sample there are tens of thousands of clones; roughly 94% appear just once. The ten largest clonotypes hold approximately 15% of the sample. The trial excluded patients who had a history of autoimmune disease or were on systemic immunosuppression. Peripheral blood for TCR sequencing was drawn from every dose cohort at baseline, at cycle 4 day 1 and at cycle 7 day 1. Samples were obtained from an open-label, multicenter, first-in-human phase I dose-escalation trial of ivuxolimab. The trial enrolled adults with locally advanced or metastatic head and neck squamous cell, hepatocellular, melanoma or renal cell carcinoma. Before TCR sequencing, CD4+ and CD8+ T cells were separately sorted from peripheral blood.

As for this clone: Its binding antigen is unknown. No per-base quality is available; no much larger clone lies one base away.

The germline ends are 21 bases apart after V is trimmed by 1 base and J by 2 bases. The CDR3 spans 18 residues, from the cysteine through the phenylalanine. The DNA shown is the 54-base CDR3, in frame from base 1. CDR1 SGHAT and CDR2 FQNNGV were looked up in the germline V gene. Recombination connected TRBV11-2 to TRBJ2-7; the D gene is perhaps TRBD2, from 5 matching bases. The sequence derives from an adult with an advanced solid tumor such as melanoma, head and neck, liver or kidney cancer. Sample: CD4+ or CD8+ T cells sorted from blood, taken in a trial of the OX40 agonist ivuxolimab. This receptor carries the CDR3 CASSLGQGSIILTYEQYF. The sequenced DNA: TGTGCCAGCAGCTTAGGGCAAGGGAGCATAATTCTGACCTACGAGCAGTACTTC.